Following are 17 T cell receptor beta chains from one sample sequenced in a study of T cells in women clearing cervical HPV infection. Repertoires were generated with immunoSEQ multiplex PCR, while TCRdb's copy carries only in-frame clones and drops some. Its table lists some 25,000 clones. Source material: blood buffy coat. The receptor set was obtained from a woman between 18 and 75 years old with a cervical HPV16 infection that either progressed to CIN3+ or cleared (not recorded which).

A note on this clone: The CDR3 is cut off 3 residues early in the read; its end comes from the germline J gene. The rearrangement joins TRBV4-1 to TRBJ1-6, with a possible D match to TRBD1 (5 bases). Looked up from germline, CDR1 is MGHRA and CDR2 is YSYEKL. This CDR3 contains 17 residues. Trimming shortened V by 4 bases and J by 1 base, and 14 bases separated the two germline ends. CDR3 bases read: TGCGCCAGCAGCCCGGCCCTCGGGGGATCCTATAATTCACCC. As protein: CASSPALGGSYNSP. The entire CDR3 protein is CASSPALGGSYNSPLHF.

Worth noting for this clone: The read falls 3 residues short of the CDR3 end, and the missing part is taken from the germline J gene. Other DNA sequences in this sample translate to the same CDR3. The chain has TRBV30 and TRBJ1-2; maybe TRBD1 (5 bases). This CDR3 has 18 residues. Germline-derived CDR1 and CDR2 are GTSNPN and SVGIG (reference sequence). V was shortened by 0 bases and J by 5 bases, with 25 bases between the two germline ends. The CDR3 sequence is CAWSVRSKGQVGVYGYTF. CDR3 bases read: TGTGCCTGGAGTGTACGATCGAAGGGGCAGGTGGGAGTTTATGGC.

With respect to this clone: The read terminates 3 residues ahead of where the CDR3 ends, so the germline J gene completes it. This rearrangement joins TRBV5-4 to TRBJ2-2; D perhaps matches TRBD1 (5 bases). CDR3 length: 16 amino acids. The V end lost 0 bases, the J end lost 2 bases, and 11 bases lay between the germline ends. The germline CDR1 and CDR2 sequences are SGHNT and YYREEE (reference sequence). The CDR3 sequence is CASSLENRRNTGELFF. The covered CDR3 bases are TGTGCCAGCAGCTTGGAAAACAGGAGAAACACCGGGGAG.

With regard to this clone: The missing CDR3 end, 3 residues past where the read stops, is filled in from the germline J gene. V and J are TRBV7-9 and TRBJ2-7; the D gene is possibly TRBD1 (5 bases). The CDR3 runs to 15 residues. Trimming took off 4 bases at V and 0 bases at J, with 13 bases between the two ends. Germline CDR1 SEHNR, CDR2 FQNEAQ (reference sequence). The CDR3: CASSSFATDSYEQYF. The CDR3 DNA, read in part, is TGTGCCAGCAGCTCCTTTGCGACAGACTCCTACGAG.

On this clone: Sequencing ends 3 residues short of the CDR3 end; the germline J gene provides the rest. The V gene is TRBV9, the J gene TRBJ2-7, with 10 positions matching TRBD2. Unmatched junction bases numbered 6, after V lost 3 bases and J lost 0 bases. CDR1 and CDR2 from the germline V gene are SGDLS and YYNGEE. The CDR3 is 16 amino acids. CDR3 DNA, as far as it was read: TGTGCCAGCAGCGCCCTAGCGGGGGTCAACTCCTACGAG. Translation: CASSALAGVNSYE. The CDR3 in its entirety is CASSALAGVNSYEQYF.

In regard to this clone: The read ends 3 residues shy of where the CDR3 ends; the end is completed using the germline J gene. The gene calls are TRBV19 and TRBJ1-1, with a possible D match to TRBD1 (6 bases). The CDR3 consists of 14 residues. The germline V gene has CDR1 LNHDA and CDR2 SQIVND (reference sequence). This CDR3 reads CASSIDGGSYEAFF. CDR3 bases read: TGTGCCAGTAGTATAGATGGGGGCTCCTACGAG.

Comments on this clone: From the germline J gene comes the end of the CDR3, since the read stops 3 residues before it. This rearrangement joins TRBV6-2 or TRBV6-3 to TRBJ2-2, with D maybe TRBD1 (6 bases). V gave up 6 bases and J gave up 5 bases, with 13 bases separating them. CDR3 length equals 14 residues. Germline CDR1 and CDR2: MNHEY and SVGEGT. The CDR3 sequence is CASRPSGDTGELFF. The sequenced part of the CDR3 DNA is TGTGCCAGCAGACCGTCAGGGGATACCGGGGAG.

Remarks on this clone: Coverage ceases 3 residues before the CDR3 finishes, and the germline J gene fills in the end. This rearrangement joins TRBV10-3 to TRBJ1-2; 8 bases are a match to TRBD1. This CDR3 is built from 21 residues. After removal of 3 bases from V and 4 bases from J, the junction contained 25 bases not matched to a gene. Germline values: CDR1 ENHRY, CDR2 SYGVKD. The CDR3 sequence is CAISELWTPPSTGAPFYGYTF. The part of the CDR3 DNA that was read is TGTGCCATCAGTGAACTCTGGACCCCCCCCTCGACAGGGGCGCCCTTCTATGGC.

This clone registers medium-sized by frequency. The read gets to within 3 residues of the CDR3 end, and the germline J gene fills in the rest. This chain connects TRBV7-9 to TRBJ1-4; TRBD1 matches at 8 bases. Germline lookup yields CDR1 SEHNR and CDR2 FQNEAQ (reference sequence). The CDR3 consists of 13 residues. Partial CDR3 DNA: TGTGCCAGCAGCTTGACAGGGGCTGATAAA. Its translation: CASSLTGADK. The full CDR3 protein reads CASSLTGADKLFF.

Concerning this clone itself: The sequenced fragment ends 3 residues before the CDR3 boundary, so the rest is inferred from the germline J gene. The chain is built from TRBV7-7 and TRBJ2-3; 8 nucleotides align to TRBD1. This CDR3 has 14 amino acids. Germline V gene lookup returns CDR1 SSHAT and CDR2 FNYEAQ (reference sequence). The V segment lost 5 bases and the J segment 4 bases; nucleotides outside the gene matches: 5. The CDR3 DNA, read in part, is TGTGCCAGCAGCGCACAGGGGGTAGCAGATACG. This translates into CASSAQGVADT. The full CDR3 protein is CASSAQGVADTQYF. Using reference TRBV7-7 and TRBJ2-3 for the parts outside the CDR3, the full variable domain is GAGVSQSPRYKVTKRGQDVTLRCDPISSHATLYWYQQALGQGPEFLTYFNYEAQPDKSGLPSDRFSAERPEGSISTLTIQRTEQRDSAMYRCASSAQGVADTQYFGPGTRLTVL.

About this clone: The read terminates 3 residues ahead of where the CDR3 ends, so the germline J gene completes it. The chain links TRBV5-1 to TRBJ2-3; 7 bases are shared with TRBD1. The CDR3 totals 14 residues. The germline V gene encodes CDR1 SGHRS and CDR2 YFSETQ. The V segment lost 4 bases and the J segment 3 bases; nucleotides outside the gene matches: 5. The sequenced CDR3 bases are TGCGCCAGCAGCCCGGGACAGAGAACAGATACG. Translating it yields CASSPGQRTDT. The whole CDR3 sequence reads CASSPGQRTDTQYF.

Partial CDR3 DNA: TGTGCCAGCAGTGAAGGCAGGGTGGGTCAGCCC. As protein: CASSEGRVGQP. The whole CDR3 sequence is CASSEGRVGQPQHF. This chain uses TRBV2 with TRBJ1-5; D may be TRBD1 (5 bases). The CDR3 end falls 3 residues outside the read, so it is completed with the germline J gene. Looked up from germline, CDR1 is SNHLY and CDR2 is FYNNEI. The CDR3 extends over 14 amino acids. Trimming removed 1 base at V and 6 bases at J, with 10 bases between.

The CDR3 loop reads CSATGGGGEKLFF. Partial CDR3 DNA: TGCAGTGCAACAGGGGGGGGAGGAGAAAAA. This chain links TRBV20-1 with TRBJ1-4; TRBD1 aligns across 8 bases. The observed sequence ends 3 residues before the CDR3 terminus, with the missing tail filled in from the germline J gene. Germline loops: CDR1 DFQATT, CDR2 SNEGSKA (reference sequence). Trimming at V came to 6 bases and at J to 8 bases, leaving 8 bases not matched to a gene. The CDR3 has 13 amino acids.

The chain's CDR3 is CAWSVQAIYEQYF. The CDR3 bases that were read are TGTGCCTGGAGTGTACAGGCCATCTACGAG. The chain combines TRBV30 with TRBJ2-7, with D possibly matching TRBD1 (5 bases). The missing CDR3 end, 3 residues past where the read stops, is filled in from the germline J gene. The V and J ends lost 0 bases and 3 bases respectively, with 9 bases between them. Germline CDR1 reads GTSNPN; CDR2 reads SVGIG (reference sequence). The CDR3 runs 13 residues.

Comment on this clone: The DNA ends 3 residues before the CDR3 does, and the rest of the CDR3 is filled in from the germline J gene. In the same sample, other DNA sequences code for this CDR3. The chain has TRBV7-3 and TRBJ2-3; 7 bases are a match to TRBD2. This CDR3 spans 14 amino acids. Unmatched junction bases numbered 2, after V lost 4 bases and J lost 1 base. Per the germline V gene, CDR1 is SGHTA and CDR2 is FQGTGA. CDR3 DNA (partial): TGTGCCAGCAGCTCTGGGGGGGGCACAGATACG. Translating gives CASSSGGGTDT. The CDR3, in full, reads CASSSGGGTDTQYF.

CDR3 protein: CASSDTLAGGRETQYF. The CDR3 bases that were read are TGTGCCAGCAGTGATACCCTGGCGGGGGGCCGGGAGACC. V gene TRBV6-1 combines with J gene TRBJ2-5; 8 bases are shared with TRBD2. The CDR3 end falls 3 residues outside the read, so it is completed with the germline J gene. This CDR3 spans 16 amino acids. V was clipped by 3 bases and J by 5 bases; unmatched bases: 11. In germline, CDR1 is MNHNS, CDR2 SASEGT.

A note on this clone: The CDR3 end falls 3 residues outside the read, so it is completed with the germline J gene. This specimen includes other DNA sequences encoding the same CDR3. The chain joins TRBV6-4 to TRBJ2-3; 7 bases are shared with TRBD2. CDR3 length equals 15 residues. Germline loops: CDR1 MRHNA, CDR2 SNTAGT. Trimming cost V 0 bases and J 1 base; bases outside gene matches: 1. The CDR3 sequence: CASSDSSGGTDTQYF. The DNA read from the CDR3 is TGTGCCAGCAGTGACTCGAGCGGGGGCACAGATACG.